A selection of T cell receptor beta chains follows, all from one sample in a study of cytomegalovirus exposure and HLA in healthy donors. Assay: immunoSEQ multiplex PCR; the TCRdb copy retains only in-frame clones and omits some. The sample has 150,000 to 170,000 clones; 65% to 90% are singletons. The specimen sequenced was PBMCs. These receptors were obtained from a man between 18 and 35 years old in good health and CMV-seropositive. Each CDR3 is given with its conserved first and last residue. D genes are given only for firm matches.

>NA|13|TRBV29-1
CSVFGQTYNEQFF
>NA|14|TRBV2
CASSERGPSYEQYF
>NA|13|TRBV15
CATATKNTGELFF
>TRBD2|12|TRBV5-1
CASSPTSGTDHF
>TRBD2|14|TRBV7-6
CASSRTSEIYEQYF
>TRBD1|14|TRBV2
CASRGQGRNQPQHF
>NA|15|TRBV7-2
CASSPQVWGTDTQYF
>NA|16|TRBV12-2
CASRSRDRASNYGYTF
>TRBD1|17|TRBV4-3
CASSQDPGGTGGNEQFF
>NA|16|TRBV14
CASSHTRGVGDYGYTF
>TRBD2|13|TRBV13
CASSSGRGGEQYF
>TRBD1|15|TRBV11-2
CASSWTKTGTDTQYF
>NA|19|TRBV4-1
CASSPRRVWQLATNEKLFF
>NA|14|TRBV2
CASRAGTGANVLTF
>NA|15|TRBV5-8
CASSLVQGSIYEQYF
>TRBD1|16|TRBV10-1
CASSAQGRQGRYGYTF
>TRBD1|16|TRBV18
CASSPRDRIYNSPLHF
>NA|17|TRBV5-4
CASSPQRGGRDKNIQYF
>NA|16|TRBV19
CASSRPLTGSSYEQYF
>TRBD1|16|TRBV6-6
CASSSGQLAGANVLTF
>TRBD1|15|TRBV4-1
CASSRGQGVGQPQHF
>NA|13|TRBV2
CASTRQQSYEQYF
>NA|13|TRBV15
CATKQGGVDTQYF
>NA|13|TRBV7-2
CASSLFKLAEAFF
>TRBD1|15|TRBV6-5
CASSYLNRGRRGYTF
>TRBD2|14|TRBV7-9
CASSLSGAQETQYF
>NA|12|TRBV5-8
CASSSRRLEAFF
>NA|15|TRBV7-6
CASSQQGRVPYGYTF
>NA|14|TRBV27
CASRLTQGHYEAFF
>NA|12|TRBV5-4
CASSLTVGGYTF
>TRBD1|13|TRBV6-6
CASRVGQGGKLFF
>NA|17|TRBV11-2
CASSPETVSTPNYEQYF
>NA|14|TRBV9
CASSPRTENTEAFF
>NA|14|TRBV7-9
CASSLVGKDQPQHF
>TRBD1|14|TRBV7-3
CASSVNRDSYEQYF
>TRBD1|17|TRBV4-3
CASSRTPGTGSPDTQYF
>NA|16|TRBV2
CASSATTPQAKNIQYF
>NA|11|TRBV5-4
CASSGRGTQYF
>NA|13|TRBV18
CASSGSPYNEQFF
>TRBD1|15|TRBV2
CASSAGQSTNEKLFF
>NA|13|TRBV7-2
CASSSEAGYGYTF
>NA|13|TRBV29-1
CSVGVPQTLEQYF
>NA|11|TRBV11-2
CASSLEAGQYF
>NA|14|TRBV10-3
CAISESGGTTEAFF
>TRBD1|14|TRBV30
CAWRHDRAGYGYTF
>TRBD1|14|TRBV7-6
CASSLVAGGYEQYF
>NA|14|TRBV7-2
CASSSRGGDYGYTF
>NA|12|TRBV14
CASSYGADTQYF
>NA|14|TRBV7-2
CASSFGRQGGEQYF
>TRBD1|15|TRBV10-2
CASISGTGGPGELFF
>NA|12|TRBV4-3
CASSQGGYTQYF
>NA|13|TRBV5-6
CASSSRSYEGYTF
>NA|15|TRBV4-2
CASSQARSTNYGYTF
>TRBD1|14|TRBV18
CASSTGQVSYEQYF
>TRBD1|16|TRBV5-1
CASSFTGAPWDTEAFF
>TRBD2|15|TRBV6-6
CASTSGGAGTDTQYF